These 17 T cell receptor beta chains originate from one sample sequenced in a study of T cell responses to AZD1222 COVID-19 vaccine. Sequenced by immunoSEQ multiplex PCR; TCRdb stores in-frame clones only, minus some. The sample consists of about 110,000 clones, roughly nine tenths of them appearing once. This specimen was peripheral blood, taken on day 0 of AZD1222 vaccination. The receptor set was obtained from an adult in good health.

The rearrangement links TRBV29-1 to TRBJ2-1; D is unresolved. V was trimmed by 5 bases and J by 0 bases, leaving 8 bases between them. From germline, CDR1 is SQVTM and CDR2 ANQGSEA. This CDR3 spans 13 amino acids. The CDR3 coding sequence is TGCAGCGTTATTGAGAGCTCCTACAATGAGCAGTTCTTC. Encoded protein: CSVIESSYNEQFF.

This rearrangement joins TRBV11-3 to TRBJ2-2; D is ambiguous. V lost 6 bases and J 6 bases, leaving 11 bases between the germline ends. Looked up from germline, CDR1 is SGHNT and CDR2 is YENEEA. The CDR3 has 13 amino acids. In DNA, the CDR3 is TGTGCCAGCAGTCCTAGACAAGCCGGGGAGCTGTTTTTT. Translation gives CASSPRQAGELFF.

This chain uses TRBV11-1 with TRBJ2-3; the match to TRBD2 covers 10 bases. The CDR3 extends over 15 amino acids. Germline V gene sequence: CDR1 SGHAT, CDR2 FQDESV (reference sequence). V was clipped by 5 bases and J by 1 base; unmatched bases: 3. This chain's CDR3 is CASSQGTSGTDTQYF. The CDR3 DNA reads as TGTGCCAGCAGCCAAGGGACTAGCGGCACAGATACGCAGTATTTT.

The V call is TRBV18, the J call TRBJ2-5; TRBD1 is a possible D gene (6 bases). Germline V CDR1 and CDR2: KGHSH, LQKENI. Trimming left V 6 bases short and J 7 bases short, with 18 bases between. The CDR3 is made up of 14 amino acids. This CDR3 is CASSLYQGTSTQYF. DNA for the CDR3: TGTGCCAGCTCTCTATATCAGGGGACGTCGACCCAGTACTTC.

This clone was counted between two and nine times. The chain combines TRBV3-1 (or the pseudogene TRBV3-2) with TRBJ2-1, with D perhaps given as TRBD1 or TRBD2 (5 bases each). The CDR3 consists of 16 residues. Germline CDR1 is LGHDT and CDR2 is YNNKEL (reference sequence). With 1 base removed from V and 0 bases from J, the gap between germline ends came to 10 bases. CDR3 in amino acids: CASSQAGGSSYNEQFF. As DNA, the CDR3 is TGTGCCAGCAGCCAAGCTGGGGGAAGCTCCTACAATGAGCAGTTCTTC.

This chain joins TRBV15 and TRBJ2-7, with D possibly TRBD2 on 5 matching bases. The germline CDR1 and CDR2 sequences are LNHNV and YYDKDF (reference sequence). There are 13 residues in the CDR3. Trimming cost V 0 bases and J 6 bases, with 9 bases left between them. This chain's CDR3 is CATSRERGLEQYF. CDR3 in DNA: TGTGCCACCAGCAGAGAACGAGGGCTCGAGCAGTACTTC.

The V and J genes are TRBV5-4 and TRBJ2-7, with no clear D. This CDR3 has 14 amino acids. The germline V and J ends were trimmed by 2 bases and 2 bases, with 11 bases remaining between them. Germline V gives CDR1 SGHNT, CDR2 YYREEE (reference sequence). In nucleotides, the CDR3 is TGTGCCAGCAGCTTTGACGTTGGTGCCTACGAGCAGTACTTC. Amino acid sequence: CASSFDVGAYEQYF.

CDR3 DNA sequence: TGTGCCTGGAGTGCGGCAGGGCTCTCCCGGTATAGCAATCAGCCCCAGCATTTT. This gives the protein CAWSAAGLSRYSNQPQHF. The genes are TRBV30 and TRBJ1-5; possibly TRBD1 for D (5 bases). The V gene lost 1 base and the J gene lost 0 bases, with 19 bases spanning the gap. Germline values: CDR1 GTSNPN, CDR2 SVGIG (reference sequence). This CDR3 comprises 18 residues.

The chain uses TRBV4-3 and TRBJ2-2, with a weak D call TRBD2 (7 bases). CDR1 and CDR2 (germline): LGHNA, YSLEER. With 5 bases removed from V and 4 bases from J, the gap between germline ends came to 14 bases. The CDR3 covers 15 residues. As DNA, the CDR3 is TGCGCCAGCAGCGTATACAGGGAGGGCACCGGGGAGCTGTTTTTT. This gives the protein CASSVYREGTGELFF.

This sequence joins TRBV20-1 and TRBJ2-3; a possible D gene is TRBD2 (6 bases). This CDR3 comprises 15 residues. Per germline, CDR1 DFQATT and CDR2 SNEGSKA (reference sequence). The V end lost 3 bases, the J end lost 4 bases, and 17 bases lay between the germline ends. CDR3 amino acids: CSASELALRADTQYF. The CDR3 DNA reads TGCAGTGCTAGTGAACTAGCTCTTAGGGCAGATACGCAGTATTTT.

The V and J genes are TRBV6-5 and TRBJ1-5; possibly TRBD1 for D (5 bases). V was trimmed by 6 bases and J by 7 bases, leaving 13 bases between them. CDR3 length equals 13 residues. Germline assignment: CDR1 MNHEY and CDR2 SVGAGI. CDR3 loop: CASRVTGAQPQHF. The CDR3 DNA is TGTGCCAGCAGAGTCACAGGTGCCCAGCCCCAGCATTTT.

The chain links TRBV4-2 to TRBJ2-1; a weak D match, TRBD2 (6 bases). The CDR3 runs 15 residues. The germline V and J ends were trimmed by 4 bases and 8 bases, with 18 bases remaining between them. Germline loops: CDR1 LGHNA, CDR2 YNFKEQ. In DNA form, the CDR3 reads TGTGCCAGCAGCCCCTCCACGGGGGATAGTGATGAGCAGTTCTTC. Translation gives CASSPSTGDSDEQFF.

The rearrangement uses TRBV7-6 and TRBJ1-5; 9 nucleotides agree with TRBD1. Losses at the gene ends were 5 bases for V and 3 bases for J; bases not matched to a gene: 5. Germline assignment: CDR1 SGHVS and CDR2 FNYEAQ. The CDR3 loop spans 15 amino acids. CDR3 DNA sequence: TGTGCCAGCAGCCCGGGGACAGGGATCAATCAGCCCCAGCATTTT. Protein product: CASSPGTGINQPQHF.

The genes are TRBV4-2 and TRBJ2-1; D gene uncertain. The germline gives CDR1 LGHNA, CDR2 YNFKEQ. Deletions cut 4 bases from V and 3 bases from J, with 13 bases between. This CDR3 spans 15 amino acids. The CDR3 loop reads CASSPLRRNYNEQFF. As DNA, the CDR3 is TGTGCCAGCAGCCCGCTGAGGCGAAACTACAATGAGCAGTTCTTC.

The rearrangement joins TRBV7-9 to TRBJ1-2; 7 nucleotides agree with TRBD1. V was pared by 5 bases and J by 0 bases, with 3 bases of the junction left unmatched. CDR1 is SEHNR, CDR2 FQNEAQ, per germline (reference sequence). This CDR3 is built from 14 residues. CDR3 sequence: CASSITGANYGYTF. The CDR3 DNA follows: TGTGCCAGCAGCATAACAGGGGCTAACTATGGCTACACCTTC.

The chain has TRBV5-6 and TRBJ1-5; TRBD1 might be the D (5 bases). Germline V lookup: CDR1 SGHDT, CDR2 YYEEEE. V lost 4 bases, J lost 7 bases, and 12 bases lay in between. The CDR3 is made up of 13 amino acids. In DNA form, the CDR3 reads TGTGCCAGCAGCCTGGTCGGGGACCAGCCCCAGCATTTT. Amino acid sequence: CASSLVGDQPQHF.

In nucleotides, the CDR3 is TGCGCCAGTTCGACTAGCGGGAGAGGCTATGAGCAGTTCTTC. This translates into CASSTSGRGYEQFF. The rearrangement joins TRBV10-2 to TRBJ2-1, with 12 bases matching TRBD2. The V gene's germline CDR1 is WSHSY and CDR2 SAAADI. Unmatched junction bases numbered 8, after V lost 9 bases and J lost 8 bases. The CDR3 length is 14 residues.